These 24 T cell receptor beta chains came from one sample sequenced in a study of blood T cells in healthy people across ages. Together with a sample-barcoded 5' primer, a J-beta primer mix was included in a second PCR lasting about 6 to 11 cycles. TCRdb re-called the 5' RACE reads through MiXCR, storing one row per CDR3 protein. In the table there are approximately 800,000 distinct CDR3 sequences, approximately 60% of which are singletons. Sequences were obtained from blood. The receptors derive from a middle-aged man in good health.

This clonotype turned up a few times. The J gene is TRBJ1-2, the V gene TRBV2; D remains ambiguous. CDR1 is SNHLY and CDR2 is FYNNEI in the germline V gene. CDR3 length equals 16 residues. Trimming shortened V by 2 bases and J by 1 base, and 14 bases separated the two germline ends. The CDR3 DNA follows: TGTGCCAGCAGTGAATATGCACAAGGGAGTAACTATGGCTACACCTTC. It is translated as CASSEYAQGSNYGYTF.

The chain couples TRBV28 to TRBJ2-5; tentative D call: TRBD1 (7 bases). V shed 5 bases and J shed 9 bases, with 22 bases lying between them. The CDR3 covers 15 residues. The germline V gene has CDR1 MDHEN and CDR2 SYDVKM. The CDR3 bases are TGTGCCAGCAGTGTAAACAGGGGAGGTGGTGGGTCCCAGTACTTC. Translating it yields CASSVNRGGGGSQYF.

This chain links TRBV28 with TRBJ1-1, with 8 positions matching TRBD1. The CDR3 has 17 residues. With 7 bases clipped from V and 4 bases from J, the junction kept 17 bases outside the gene matches. Germline V gene data show CDR1 as MDHEN and CDR2 as SYDVKM. This chain's CDR3 is CASTLAIGQGGSTEAFF. DNA for the CDR3: TGTGCCAGCACCTTAGCTATAGGACAGGGAGGGAGCACTGAAGCTTTCTTT.

This clonotype was detected only a few times. This chain connects TRBV28 to TRBJ2-3; 12 bases map to TRBD2. Trimming cost V 2 bases and J 6 bases; bases outside gene matches: 15. From germline, CDR1 is MDHEN and CDR2 SYDVKM. This CDR3 is 19 amino acids long. CDR3: CASSLDGTSGRRGRDTQYF. In DNA, the CDR3 is TGTGCCAGCAGTTTAGACGGCACTAGCGGGAGGCGGGGACGGGATACGCAGTATTTT.

This clonotype was seen only once. The chain carries TRBV15 and TRBJ2-3; D unclear. CDR1 and CDR2 (germline): LNHNV, YYDKDF (reference sequence). Between the trimmed V and J ends, which lost 6 bases and 4 bases, there was a span of 20 bases. The CDR3 length is 16 residues. Here the CDR3 reads CATSPGPLRNADTQYF. Written as DNA, the CDR3 is TGTGCCACCAGTCCCGGGCCTCTCCGGAATGCAGATACGCAGTATTTT.

The chain recombines TRBV6-2 or TRBV6-3 with TRBJ2-3; 9 positions match TRBD2. This CDR3 has 17 residues. Germline V gene lookup returns CDR1 MNHEY and CDR2 SVGEGT. Trimming took 2 bases from V and 6 from J; bases not matched to a gene: 12. In nucleotides, the CDR3 is TGTGCCAGCAGTTACGTGGCGGGAGGGCCGCACGCGGATACGCAGTATTTT. This translates into CASSYVAGGPHADTQYF.

This clonotype was seen just once. The gene calls are TRBV7-8 and TRBJ2-3; tentatively, D is TRBD1 or TRBD2 (6 bases each). Germline V gene data show CDR1 as SGHVS and CDR2 as FQNEAQ. The V and J ends lost 5 bases and 2 bases respectively, with 14 bases between them. This CDR3 contains 15 residues. The DNA for the CDR3 is TGTGCCAGCAGCCCCCGGGGGCCTCCCACAGATACGCAGTATTTT. Translation: CASSPRGPPTDTQYF.

This chain uses TRBV28 with TRBJ2-5; weak D call: TRBD1 (6 bases). Trimming pared 6 bases from V and 7 bases from J, leaving 15 bases between. The CDR3 is made up of 13 amino acids. Germline V CDR1 and CDR2: MDHEN, SYDVKM. CDR3 coding DNA: TGTGCCAGCAGACCAGGGGCCATGGGGACCCAGTACTTC. This translates into CASRPGAMGTQYF.

V usage is TRBV7-9 and J usage is TRBJ1-5; D gene uncertain. The CDR3 is 15 residues long. The V gene's germline CDR1 is SEHNR and CDR2 FQNEAQ (reference sequence). V lost 5 bases to trimming and J lost 0 bases, with 11 bases between them. The CDR3 reads CASSPDGSSNQPQHF. The CDR3 region has the DNA TGTGCCAGCAGCCCCGATGGGAGTAGCAATCAGCCCCAGCATTTT.

The genes are TRBV4-2 and TRBJ2-3; D call uncertain. The CDR3 extends over 13 amino acids. CDR1 and CDR2 from the germline V gene are LGHNA and YNFKEQ. V lost 2 bases to trimming and J lost 6 bases, with 9 bases between them. The chain's CDR3 is CASSQSKGDTQYF. The CDR3, as DNA: TGTGCCAGCAGCCAATCTAAAGGGGATACGCAGTATTTT.

V and J are TRBV20-1 and TRBJ2-3; 7 bases map to TRBD2. This CDR3 contains 16 residues. Germline CDR1 and CDR2: DFQATT and SNEGSKA (reference sequence). Trimming removed 6 bases from V and 4 bases from J; junction bases left unmatched: 16. The CDR3 DNA is TGCAGTGCAAATCCCCCGGGCGGGAGAATGTCAGATACGCAGTATTTT. This encodes CSANPPGGRMSDTQYF.

The chain employs TRBV9 and TRBJ2-7, with 8 bases aligning to TRBD2. J lost 4 bases, V lost 0 bases, and 6 bases had no gene match. The V gene's germline CDR1 is SGDLS and CDR2 YYNGEE. The CDR3 covers 15 residues. Here the CDR3 DNA reads TGTGCCAGCAGCGTAGGCTTGAGCGGGAGTTACGAGCAGTACTTC. This sequence encodes CASSVGLSGSYEQYF.

The chain couples TRBV9 to TRBJ2-1; D is unresolved. Per germline, CDR1 SGDLS and CDR2 YYNGEE. The germline V and J ends were trimmed by 3 bases and 4 bases, with 14 bases remaining between them. The CDR3 is 15 residues long. Here the CDR3 DNA reads TGTGCCAGCAGCGAACTGAGTGCCCTATACAATGAGCAGTTCTTC. This gives the protein CASSELSALYNEQFF.

CDR3: CASSLPMDTQYF. CDR3 bases: TGTGCCAGCAGTCTACCCATGGATACGCAGTATTTT. The genes are TRBV28 and TRBJ2-3; D call uncertain. The CDR3 is 12 amino acids. Germline loops: CDR1 MDHEN, CDR2 SYDVKM. V lost 5 bases and J lost 6, with 9 bases in between.

CDR3 loop: CASSSGGRFYGYTF. Written as DNA, the CDR3 is TGTGCCAGCAGTTCCGGGGGACGGTTCTATGGCTACACCTTC. V gene TRBV27 combines with J gene TRBJ1-2; D possibly corresponds to TRBD1 (5 bases). The CDR3 has 14 amino acids. With 4 bases removed from V and 4 bases from J, the gap between germline ends came to 13 bases. Germline V gives CDR1 MNHEY, CDR2 SMNVEV (reference sequence).

This clonotype was recorded a few times. The chain carries TRBV6-5 and TRBJ2-5, with 9 bases identical to TRBD2. Germline V gives CDR1 MNHEY, CDR2 SVGAGI. V was clipped by 6 bases and J by 3 bases; unmatched bases: 8. This CDR3 region has 15 residues. The CDR3 sequence is CASSRNLAGKETQYF. CDR3 sequence (DNA): TGTGCCAGCAGCCGAAATCTAGCGGGGAAAGAGACCCAGTACTTC.

The chain uses TRBV3-1 and TRBJ2-1; 9 nucleotides agree with TRBD2. CDR1 is LGHDT, CDR2 YNNKEL, per germline (reference sequence). The CDR3 covers 16 residues. Losses at the gene ends were 4 bases for V and 6 bases for J; bases not matched to a gene: 10. CDR3 in amino acids: CASSPLAGAGTNEQFF. Here the CDR3 DNA reads TGTGCCAGCAGCCCATTAGCGGGAGCCGGGACCAATGAGCAGTTCTTC.

This chain uses TRBV27 with TRBJ2-3, with D tentatively TRBD1 (6 bases). Trimming took off 5 bases at V and 3 bases at J, with 12 bases between the two ends. The CDR3 has 14 amino acids. CDR1 and CDR2 (germline): MNHEY, SMNVEV (reference sequence). CDR3 residues: CASSLHRVTDTQYF. As DNA, the CDR3 is TGTGCCAGCAGTCTCCACAGGGTTACAGATACGCAGTATTTT.

The chain recombines TRBV28 with TRBJ2-6; D possibly corresponds to TRBD2 (7 bases). From germline, CDR1 is MDHEN and CDR2 SYDVKM. The ends were cut back, 2 bases at V and 4 bases at J, with 12 bases in the middle. The CDR3 totals 16 residues. The CDR3 protein is CASSLRGGLGANVLTF. The DNA of the CDR3 is TGTGCCAGCAGTTTAAGGGGGGGGCTGGGGGCCAACGTCCTGACTTTC.

This chain uses TRBV7-3 with TRBJ2-6; D possibly matches TRBD1 or TRBD2 (5 bases each). The V end lost 2 bases, the J end lost 2 bases, and 13 bases lay between the germline ends. In germline, CDR1 is SGHTA, CDR2 FQGTGA. The CDR3 consists of 17 residues. The CDR3 DNA is TGTGCCAGCAGCTTATATGGGACCCCCACTGGGGCCAACGTCCTGACTTTC. It translates to CASSLYGTPTGANVLTF.

This clonotype was observed once. One end of the junction is discordant with germline, which a read error may explain. The chain recombines TRBV7-2 with TRBJ1-6, with D possibly matching TRBD1 (6 bases). Germline V CDR1 and CDR2: SGHTA, FQGNSA. The length of the CDR3 is 15 residues. As DNA, the CDR3 is TGTGCCAGCAGCTTAGACAGGGCAGATAATTCACCCCCCCACTTT. Protein sequence: CASSLDRADNSPPHF.

V gene TRBV20-1 combines with J gene TRBJ2-3; 9 nucleotides match TRBD1. V shed 6 bases and J 5 bases; nucleotides not matched to a gene: 15. The CDR3 is made up of 16 amino acids. Germline-derived CDR1 and CDR2 are DFQATT and SNEGSKA (reference sequence). The CDR3 bases are TGCAGTGCCAAGATCCCCGGGGACAGGGCAGGAGATACGCAGTATTTT. This encodes CSAKIPGDRAGDTQYF.

The chain carries TRBV6-1 and TRBJ2-7; TRBD2 matches 13 bases. The CDR3 extends over 17 amino acids. Trimming at V came to 5 bases and at J to 5 bases, leaving 12 bases not matched to a gene. The germline gives CDR1 MNHNS, CDR2 SASEGT. CDR3 sequence: CASSKGLAGTRGNEQYF. The CDR3 coding sequence is TGTGCCAGCAGTAAGGGACTAGCGGGGACTCGGGGAAACGAGCAGTACTTC.

This chain joins TRBV2 and TRBJ1-5; 7 nucleotides align to TRBD1. Germline lookup yields CDR1 SNHLY and CDR2 FYNNEI. Germline trimming cut 4 bases from V and 6 bases from J; bases unmatched to any gene: 9. The CDR3 totals 15 residues. As DNA, the CDR3 is TGTGCCAGCAGTGCGGACAGGAGGGTCGGTCAGCCCCAGCATTTT. Protein product: CASSADRRVGQPQHF.